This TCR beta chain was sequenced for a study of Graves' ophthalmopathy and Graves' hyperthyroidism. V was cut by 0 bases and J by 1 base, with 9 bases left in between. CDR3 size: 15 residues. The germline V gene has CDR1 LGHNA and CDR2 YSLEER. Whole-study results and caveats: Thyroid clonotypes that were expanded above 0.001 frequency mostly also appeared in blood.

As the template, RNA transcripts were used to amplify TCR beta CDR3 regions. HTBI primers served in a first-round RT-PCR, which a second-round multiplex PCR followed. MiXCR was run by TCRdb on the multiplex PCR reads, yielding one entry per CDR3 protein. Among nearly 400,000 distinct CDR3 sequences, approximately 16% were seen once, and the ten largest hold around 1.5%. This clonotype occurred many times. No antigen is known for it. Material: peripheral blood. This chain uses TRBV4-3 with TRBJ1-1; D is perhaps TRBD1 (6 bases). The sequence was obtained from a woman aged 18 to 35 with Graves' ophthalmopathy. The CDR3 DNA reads TGCGCCAGCAGCCAAGAACCCAGGGGGAACACTGAAGCTTTCTTT. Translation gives CASSQEPRGNTEAFF.